This TCR beta chain was sequenced in a study of blood T cell repertoires in COVID-19. Study as a whole: Specimens from acute and convalescent COVID-19 originated in the United States, Italy and Spain. PBMCs, B-cell-depleted T cells, or T cells were the source of the cDNA or gDNA that made up the material.

The CDR3 totals 14 residues. The V gene end was trimmed by 2 bases and the J gene end by 4 bases; junction bases not matched to a gene: 2. Germline loops: CDR1 SGHRS, CDR2 YFSETQ. Methods used by the authors: Reference gene primer amplification yielded estimated nucleated cell counts. The method was immunoSEQ multiplex PCR; TCRdb's version includes in-frame clones alone and lacks a portion of them. V and J calls and clone size are given by that table; D and trimming were obtained from the DNA. The table records under 150,000 clones, 80% to 90% of them present only once. The sequence was collected from a woman between 35 and 50 years old with acute or convalescent COVID-19. Sequenced: peripheral blood. V is TRBV5-1 and J is TRBJ2-1; 8 bases map to TRBD2. DNA for the CDR3: TGCGCCAGCAGCTTTAGCGGGACTTACAATGAGCAGTTCTTC. Residues: CASSFSGTYNEQFF.